The 14 T cell receptor beta chains below come from one sample, sequenced in a study of T-cell memory formation after mild COVID-19. TCRdb re-analysed the 5' RACE reads in MiXCR, keeping a single row per CDR3 protein. The sample shows fewer than 300,000 distinct CDR3 sequences, approximately 18% of them seen only once. Sequencing used PBMCs or a T cell subset sorted from them (not recorded which). The source of these receptors is a man younger than 35 who had mild COVID-19 (a few samples of this study predate the infection). Cell type and time point are not known.

In DNA form, the CDR3 reads TGTGCCAGTAATCGACAGGGGAGGCATCAGCCCCAGCATTTT. It is translated as CASNRQGRHQPQHF. The chain has TRBV19 and TRBJ1-5; TRBD1 matches at 8 bases. Trimming cost V 7 bases and J 5 bases; bases outside gene matches: 7. Germline assignment: CDR1 LNHDA and CDR2 SQIVND (reference sequence). The CDR3 sequence is 14 residues long.

This clonotype was picked up a small number of times. The chain has TRBV5-1 and TRBJ1-1, with 10 nucleotides matching TRBD1. CDR3 length equals 15 residues. The trim removed 4 bases at V and 2 bases at J, leaving 5 bases unmatched. Germline V lookup: CDR1 SGHRS, CDR2 YFSETQ. The CDR3 DNA is TGCGCCAGCAGCGGGACAGGGGTTACTAACACTGAAGCTTTCTTT. It encodes CASSGTGVTNTEAFF.

V gene TRBV11-2 combines with J gene TRBJ1-4, with D possibly being TRBD1 (5 bases). The CDR3 length is 16 residues. Germline loops: CDR1 SGHAT, CDR2 FQNNGV. V was pared by 3 bases and J by 0 bases, with 11 bases between. The CDR3 coding sequence is TGTGCCAGCAGCTTCCGGGGGTCCGCAACTAATGAAAAACTGTTTTTT. This translates into CASSFRGSATNEKLFF.

This clonotype appeared once. This CDR3 reads CSVVLQGNTEAFF. CDR3 bases: TGCAGTGTCGTACTACAGGGAAACACTGAAGCTTTCTTT. J is TRBJ1-1 and V is TRBV20-1, with TRBD1 as a possible D gene (6 bases). The germline V and J ends were trimmed by 7 bases and 2 bases, with 14 bases remaining between them. CDR3 size: 13 residues. Germline CDR1 DFQATT, CDR2 SNEGSKA (reference sequence).

This clonotype was found many times. The chain couples TRBV7-9 to TRBJ2-5; D is possibly TRBD1 (6 bases). Trimming pared 0 bases from V and 1 base from J, leaving 12 bases between. CDR3 length equals 16 residues. CDR1 is SEHNR and CDR2 is FQNEAQ in the germline V gene (reference sequence). CDR3 residues: CASSLAGAILQETQYF. Here the CDR3 DNA reads TGTGCCAGCAGCTTAGCGGGGGCCATCCTCCAAGAGACCCAGTACTTC.

The genes are TRBV18 and TRBJ2-5; 10 nucleotides align to TRBD1. The CDR3 is 15 amino acids. Germline V lookup: CDR1 KGHSH, CDR2 LQKENI. V shed 0 bases and J 5 bases; nucleotides not matched to a gene: 3. The CDR3 bases are TGTGCCAGCTCACCACCCGGACAGGGGGACGAGACCCAGTACTTC. It is translated as CASSPPGQGDETQYF.

The rearrangement uses TRBV29-1 and TRBJ1-6, with TRBD1 as a possible D gene (6 bases). Germline V gene sequence: CDR1 SQVTM, CDR2 ANQGSEA. The CDR3 is 12 residues long. The V and J ends lost 5 bases and 14 bases respectively, with 16 bases between them. CDR3 sequence: CSVQGPNPALHF. The DNA for the CDR3 is TGCAGCGTTCAGGGGCCAAATCCGGCCCTCCACTTT.

This clonotype was observed a handful of times. V is TRBV4-3 and J is TRBJ2-7, with D maybe TRBD1 (6 bases). The germline V gene encodes CDR1 LGHNA and CDR2 YSLEER. Trimming pared 1 base from V and 7 bases from J, leaving 11 bases between. The length of the CDR3 is 13 residues. CDR3 loop: CASSQGGTTEQYF. CDR3 nucleotide sequence: TGCGCCAGCAGCCAAGGAGGGACAACTGAGCAGTACTTC.

The chain is built from TRBV3-1 and TRBJ1-5, with no clear D. Germline CDR1 is LGHDT and CDR2 is YNNKEL (reference sequence). V was cut by 4 bases and J by 7 bases, with 11 bases left in between. The CDR3 runs 13 residues. The CDR3: CASSPGVYQPQHF. The DNA for the CDR3 is TGTGCCAGCAGCCCTGGGGTCTACCAGCCCCAGCATTTT. The full variable domain, with the rest looked up from reference TRBV3-1 and TRBJ1-5, is DTAVSQTPKYLVTQMGNDKSIKCEQNLGHDTMYWYKQDSKKFLKIMFSYNNKELIINETVPNRFSPKSPDKAHLNLHINSLELGDSAVYFCASSPGVYQPQHFGDGTRLSIL.

This clonotype was picked up a small number of times. This chain uses TRBV7-2 with TRBJ2-3, with D perhaps TRBD2 (5 bases). This CDR3 is 16 amino acids long. Germline CDR1 is SGHTA and CDR2 is FQGNSA. V lost 5 bases and J lost 1, with 16 bases in between. CDR3 DNA: TGTGCCAGCAGCGAACTAGAGATATTCGGCACAGATACGCAGTATTTT. Protein: CASSELEIFGTDTQYF.

The genes are TRBV7-2 and TRBJ1-4; 7 positions agree with TRBD1. Germline V lookup: CDR1 SGHTA, CDR2 FQGNSA. The CDR3 extends over 14 amino acids. V gave up 5 bases and J gave up 8 bases; unmatched junction bases: 8. CDR3 residues: CASSPGQAREKLFF. CDR3 DNA sequence: TGTGCCAGCAGCCCAGGACAGGCACGAGAAAAACTGTTTTTT.

This clonotype came up a few times. The genes are TRBV5-1 and TRBJ2-5, with D unresolved. The CDR3 is made up of 11 amino acids. Germline CDR1 and CDR2: SGHRS and YFSETQ. Trimming removed 5 bases at V and 7 bases at J, with 9 bases between. CDR3 region: CASSSEMTQYF. The CDR3 nucleotides are TGCGCCAGCAGTTCAGAAATGACCCAGTACTTC.

The rearrangement links TRBV9 to TRBJ1-3; TRBD1 aligns across 7 bases. This CDR3 spans 17 amino acids. Germline trimming cut 0 bases from V and 2 bases from J; bases unmatched to any gene: 8. Germline lookup yields CDR1 SGDLS and CDR2 YYNGEE. The CDR3 nucleotides read TGTGCCAGCAGCGTAGAGGGAGACAGGGCGCCTGGAAACACCATATATTTT. This encodes CASSVEGDRAPGNTIYF.

This clonotype was seen a few times. The CDR3 spells CASSVGETRHEQYF. In DNA form, the CDR3 reads TGTGCCAGCAGCGTAGGGGAGACTAGGCACGAGCAGTACTTC. The chain uses TRBV9 and TRBJ2-7; possible D gene TRBD2, 6 bases. V shed 0 bases and J shed 5 bases, with 12 bases lying between them. This CDR3 has 14 amino acids. Per the germline V gene, CDR1 is SGDLS and CDR2 is YYNGEE.